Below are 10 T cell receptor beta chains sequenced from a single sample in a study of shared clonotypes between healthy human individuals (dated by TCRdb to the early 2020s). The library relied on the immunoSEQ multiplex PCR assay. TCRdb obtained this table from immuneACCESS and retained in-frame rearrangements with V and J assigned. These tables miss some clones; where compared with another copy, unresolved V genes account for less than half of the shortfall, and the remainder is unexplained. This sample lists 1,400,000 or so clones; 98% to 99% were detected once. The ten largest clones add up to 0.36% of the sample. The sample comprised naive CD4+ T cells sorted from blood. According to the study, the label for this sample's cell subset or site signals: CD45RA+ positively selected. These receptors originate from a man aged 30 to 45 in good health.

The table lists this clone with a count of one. In DNA form, the CDR3 reads TGTGCCAGCAGTCCCTTGGGGACAGGGAGGAGACATAGCAATCAGCCCCAGCATTTT. Its protein product is CASSPLGTGRRHSNQPQHF. V gene TRBV28 combines with J gene TRBJ1-5; 9 bases fit TRBD1. The germline CDR1 and CDR2 sequences are MDHEN and SYDVKM. Trimming took 5 bases from V and 0 from J; bases not matched to a gene: 14. The CDR3 contains 19 residues.

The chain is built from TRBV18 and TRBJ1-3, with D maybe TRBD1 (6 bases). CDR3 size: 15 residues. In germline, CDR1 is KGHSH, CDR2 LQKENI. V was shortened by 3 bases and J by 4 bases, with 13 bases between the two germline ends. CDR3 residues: CASSPYRDPGNTIYF. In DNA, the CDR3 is TGTGCCAGCTCACCTTACAGGGATCCCGGAAACACCATATATTTT.

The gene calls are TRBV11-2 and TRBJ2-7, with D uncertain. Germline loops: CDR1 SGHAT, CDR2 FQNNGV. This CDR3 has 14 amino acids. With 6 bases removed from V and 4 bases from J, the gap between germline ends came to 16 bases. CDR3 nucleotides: TGTGCCAGCAGACAAACCGGGTCTTGGTACGAGCAGTACTTC. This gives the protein CASRQTGSWYEQYF.

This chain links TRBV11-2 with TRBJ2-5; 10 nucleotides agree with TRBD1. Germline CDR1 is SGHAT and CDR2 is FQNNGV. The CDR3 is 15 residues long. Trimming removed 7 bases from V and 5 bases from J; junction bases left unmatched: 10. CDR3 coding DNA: TGTGCCAGCACCGTGGACAGGGGGTTTGGTGAGACCCAGTACTTC. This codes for CASTVDRGFGETQYF. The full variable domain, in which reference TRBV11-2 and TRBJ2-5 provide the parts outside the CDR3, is EAGVAQSPRYKIIEKRQSVAFWCNPISGHATLYWYQQILGQGPKLLIQFQNNGVVDDSQLPKDRFSAERLKGVDSTLKIQPAKLEDSAVYLCASTVDRGFGETQYFGPGTRLLVL.

The CDR3 here is CASSPRLITGANEQFF. As DNA, the CDR3 is TGTGCCAGCAGCCCCAGATTGATAACAGGGGCTAATGAGCAGTTCTTC. The V call is TRBV28, the J call TRBJ2-1, with 7 bases that match TRBD1. The CDR3 contains 16 residues. Trimming removed 6 bases from V and 7 bases from J; junction bases left unmatched: 15. Germline V gene sequence: CDR1 MDHEN, CDR2 SYDVKM.

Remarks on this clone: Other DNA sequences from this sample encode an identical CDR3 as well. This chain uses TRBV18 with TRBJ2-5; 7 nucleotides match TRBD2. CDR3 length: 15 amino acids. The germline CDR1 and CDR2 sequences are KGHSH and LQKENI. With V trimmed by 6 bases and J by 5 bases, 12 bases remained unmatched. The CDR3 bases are TGTGCCAGCTCTCCCGGCCCGGGAGGCGAGGAGACCCAGTACTTC. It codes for CASSPGPGGEETQYF.

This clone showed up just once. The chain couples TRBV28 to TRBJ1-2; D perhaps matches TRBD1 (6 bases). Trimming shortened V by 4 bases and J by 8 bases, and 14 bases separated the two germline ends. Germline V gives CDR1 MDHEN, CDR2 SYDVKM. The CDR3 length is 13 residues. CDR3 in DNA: TGTGCCAGCAGTTCGGACAGATCTCGCGGCTACACCTTC. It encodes CASSSDRSRGYTF.

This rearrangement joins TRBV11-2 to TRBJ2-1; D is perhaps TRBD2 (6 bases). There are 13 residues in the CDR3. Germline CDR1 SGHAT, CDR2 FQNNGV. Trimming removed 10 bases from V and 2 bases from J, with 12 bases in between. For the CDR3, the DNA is TGTGCCACCGGGGGACGGGCCTACAATGAGCAGTTCTTC. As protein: CATGGRAYNEQFF.

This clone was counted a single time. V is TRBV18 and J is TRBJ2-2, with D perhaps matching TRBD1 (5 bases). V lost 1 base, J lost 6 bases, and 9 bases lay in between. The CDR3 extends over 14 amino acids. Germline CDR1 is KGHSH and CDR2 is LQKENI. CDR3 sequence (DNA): TGTGCCAGCTCACCACTTCTAGGGGCCGGGGAGCTGTTTTTT. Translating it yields CASSPLLGAGELFF.

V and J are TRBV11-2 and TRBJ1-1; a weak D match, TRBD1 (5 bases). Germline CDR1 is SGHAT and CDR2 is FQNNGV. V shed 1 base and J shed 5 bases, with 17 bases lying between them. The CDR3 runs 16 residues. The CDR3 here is CASSLASGGLSTEAFF. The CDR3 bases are TGTGCCAGCAGCTTAGCATCCGGGGGTTTGTCGACTGAAGCTTTCTTT. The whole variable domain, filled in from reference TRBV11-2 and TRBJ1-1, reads EAGVAQSPRYKIIEKRQSVAFWCNPISGHATLYWYQQILGQGPKLLIQFQNNGVVDDSQLPKDRFSAERLKGVDSTLKIQPAKLEDSAVYLCASSLASGGLSTEAFFGQGTRLTVV.